Listed below are T cell receptor beta chains from one sample, sequenced in a study of cytomegalovirus exposure and HLA in healthy donors. The assay was immunoSEQ multiplex PCR, and TCRdb's table has in-frame clones only and misses some. The sample includes 90,000 or so clones, approximately 75% seen only once; the top ten take 4% to 5%. The sample was PBMCs. Receptors were obtained from a man between 60 and 75 years old in good health and CMV-seronegative. Each CDR3 is given with its conserved first and last residue. D genes are given only for firm matches. Size values are once, few and many counts, or a class for expanded clones, and some rows have none.

D: .
J: TRBJ1-1
size: .
V: TRBV9
length: 13
DNA: TGTGCCAGCAGCGTAGCCGGGGGAGGTGAAGCTTTCTTT
CDR3: CASSVAGGGEAFF

D: .
J: TRBJ1-1
size: .
V: TRBV10-3
length: 14
DNA: TGTGCCATCAGTGAAAGGGCGGGGAACACTGAAGCTTTCTTT
CDR3: CAISERAGNTEAFF

D: TRBD2
J: TRBJ2-5
size: few
V: TRBV7-3
length: 14
DNA: TGTGCCAGCAGCAGCGGGGGCCCTACGGAGACCCAGTACTTC
CDR3: CASSSGGPTETQYF

D: .
J: TRBJ2-7
size: .
V: TRBV29-1
length: 11
DNA: TGCAGCGGTTTCGGGGGACGCGAGCAGTACTTC
CDR3: CSGFGGREQYF

D: TRBD1
J: TRBJ1-2
size: .
V: TRBV7-9
length: 17
DNA: TGTGCCAGCAGCTTAGGGGCAAGGGACAGGGGATTACATGGCTACACCTTC
CDR3: CASSLGARDRGLHGYTF

D: TRBD2
J: TRBJ2-7
size: .
V: TRBV2
length: 15
DNA: TGTGCCAGCAGCCCATTCGGGGGGGCAGGGTACGAGCAGTACTTC
CDR3: CASSPFGGAGYEQYF

D: TRBD2
J: TRBJ2-3
size: .
V: TRBV5-5
length: 14
DNA: TGTGCCAGCAGCTTGGGGGGGGGAGGAGATACGCAGTATTTT
CDR3: CASSLGGGGDTQYF

D: TRBD2
J: TRBJ2-5
size: .
V: TRBV15
length: 16
DNA: TGTGCCACCAGCAGGGGCAGCGGGGGGGCCACCCGAGAGCAGTACTTC
CDR3: CATSRGSGGATREQYF

D: TRBD2
J: TRBJ2-3
size: .
V: TRBV5-1
length: 15
DNA: TGCGCCAGCAGCTTACTAGCGGGGGAAACAGATACGCAGTATTTT
CDR3: CASSLLAGETDTQYF

D: .
J: TRBJ1-4
size: few
V: TRBV19
length: 16
DNA: TGTGCCAGTTTCACAAAATCTGGAGCAACTAATGAAAAACTGTTTTTT
CDR3: CASFTKSGATNEKLFF

D: .
J: TRBJ1-5
size: .
V: TRBV7-9
length: 15
DNA: TGTTCCAGCAGCTTAGATTCCAGGGCTTTTCAGCCCCAGCATTTT
CDR3: CSSSLDSRAFQPQHF

D: TRBD1
J: TRBJ2-7
size: .
V: TRBV7-3
length: 15
DNA: TGTGCCAGCAGCCCGGGACAGGGAATTACCTACGAGCAGTACTTC
CDR3: CASSPGQGITYEQYF

D: TRBD1
J: TRBJ1-6
size: .
V: TRBV11-2
length: 15
DNA: TGTGCCAGCAGCTTAGTAGAGGACAGGTATTCACCCCTCCACTTT
CDR3: CASSLVEDRYSPLHF

D: .
J: TRBJ2-3
size: once
V: TRBV10-1
length: 15
DNA: TGCGCCAGCAGTGAGTCGGGCAACCCCACAGATACGCAGTATTTT
CDR3: CASSESGNPTDTQYF

D: TRBD1
J: TRBJ2-7
size: .
V: TRBV11-2
length: 13
DNA: TGTGCCAGCAGGTGGACAGGGTACCACGAGCAGTACTTC
CDR3: CASRWTGYHEQYF

D: TRBD2
J: TRBJ2-5
size: .
V: TRBV5-4
length: 16
DNA: TGTGCCAGCAGCCCGGGACTAGCGGGGGCCCAAGAGACCCAGTACTTC
CDR3: CASSPGLAGAQETQYF

D: .
J: TRBJ1-6
size: few
V: TRBV6-1
length: 13
DNA: TGTGCCAGCAGTGAAGGAAGAAGCTCACCCCTCCACTTT
CDR3: CASSEGRSSPLHF

D: TRBD1
J: TRBJ1-5
size: .
V: TRBV19
length: 18
DNA: TGTGCCAGTAGTATAGTAATTATGGGACAGGGGTCAAGTCAGCCCCAGCATTTT
CDR3: CASSIVIMGQGSSQPQHF

D: .
J: TRBJ2-2
size: .
V: TRBV19
length: 14
DNA: TGTGCCAGTAGATGGGGCTCGAGGACCGGGGAGCTGTTTTTT
CDR3: CASRWGSRTGELFF

D: TRBD2
J: TRBJ2-1
size: .
V: TRBV19
length: 17
DNA: TGTGCCAGTAGCCTGAGGACTAGCGGGGGACCCTACAATGAGCAGTTCTTC
CDR3: CASSLRTSGGPYNEQFF

D: TRBD2
J: TRBJ2-3
size: .
V: TRBV7-3
length: 16
DNA: TGTGCCAGCAGCTCTGGACTAGCGGGGGGGCGAGATACGCAGTATTTT
CDR3: CASSSGLAGGRDTQYF

D: .
J: TRBJ2-3
size: .
V: TRBV30
length: 12
DNA: TGTGCCTGGAGTGTACTTGAGGATACGCAGTATTTT
CDR3: CAWSVLEDTQYF

D: .
J: TRBJ1-2
size: once
V: TRBV10-3
length: 12
DNA: TGTGCCATCGGGAGGGAGGACTATGGCTACACCTTC
CDR3: CAIGREDYGYTF

D: TRBD1
J: TRBJ1-1
size: .
V: TRBV10-1
length: 15
DNA: TGCGCCAGCAGTCCCAGGACAGGGCGGGGCACTGAAGCTTTCTTT
CDR3: CASSPRTGRGTEAFF

D: .
J: TRBJ1-1
size: .
V: TRBV2
length: 13
DNA: TGTGCCAGCAGGTCAGGGGAAGGGACTGAAGCTTTCTTT
CDR3: CASRSGEGTEAFF

D: TRBD1
J: TRBJ1-1
size: .
V: TRBV4-1
length: 15
DNA: TGCGCCAGCAGCCAGATACAGGGGGCGAGAACTGAAGCTTTCTTT
CDR3: CASSQIQGARTEAFF

D: TRBD1
J: TRBJ2-7
size: .
V: TRBV11-2
length: 13
DNA: TGTGCCAGCAGCAGGGGGCTTGACCACGAGCAGTACTTC
CDR3: CASSRGLDHEQYF

D: .
J: TRBJ1-6
size: few
V: TRBV7-9
length: 15
DNA: TGTGCCAGCAGCTTAGCCGGGACAAGGAATTCACCCCTCCACTTT
CDR3: CASSLAGTRNSPLHF

D: .
J: TRBJ1-1
size: .
V: TRBV19
length: 14
DNA: TGTGCCAGTAGTCCGTGGGCACAGAACACTGAAGCTTTCTTT
CDR3: CASSPWAQNTEAFF

D: .
J: TRBJ2-1
size: .
V: TRBV20-1
length: 11
DNA: TGCAGTGCTTCCCTGGAGGTAGAGCAGTTCTTC
CDR3: CSASLEVEQFF

D: .
J: TRBJ2-7
size: few
V: TRBV6-6
length: 14
DNA: TGTGCCAGCAGTCTGACCACAGGGTCCTACGAGCAGTACTTC
CDR3: CASSLTTGSYEQYF

D: TRBD1
J: TRBJ1-6
size: many
V: TRBV4-1
length: 16
DNA: TGCGCCAGCAGCCAAGATGGGGGACAGGGAATATCACCCCTCCACTTT
CDR3: CASSQDGGQGISPLHF

D: .
J: TRBJ2-7
size: .
V: TRBV6-1
length: 13
DNA: TGTGCCAGCAGTACCCAGAACCACTACGAGCAGTACTTC
CDR3: CASSTQNHYEQYF

D: .
J: TRBJ1-1
size: .
V: TRBV6-1
length: 11
DNA: TGTGCCAGCACGTCGTCCGGGGAGGCTTTCTTT
CDR3: CASTSSGEAFF

D: .
J: TRBJ1-3
size: .
V: TRBV9
length: 15
DNA: TGTGCCAGCAGCGGGACTGTTTTCTCTGGAAACACCATATATTTT
CDR3: CASSGTVFSGNTIYF

D: .
J: TRBJ1-4
size: .
V: TRBV19
length: 17
DNA: TGTGCCAGTAGTATTCTGAGGTCCTTAGGTACTAATGAAAAACTGTTTTTT
CDR3: CASSILRSLGTNEKLFF

D: .
J: TRBJ1-2
size: .
V: TRBV9
length: 13
DNA: TGTGCCAGCAGCGTACAGGGGAACTATGGCTACACCTTC
CDR3: CASSVQGNYGYTF

D: .
J: TRBJ2-7
size: .
V: TRBV27
length: 16
DNA: TGTGCCAGCAGTCCCCACCCCGACCACTACTCCTACGAGCAGTACTTC
CDR3: CASSPHPDHYSYEQYF

D: .
J: TRBJ1-2
size: .
V: TRBV30
length: 13
DNA: TGTGCCTGGGCCTTAGTCGCCGGCTATGGCTACACCTTC
CDR3: CAWALVAGYGYTF

D: TRBD1
J: TRBJ2-1
size: .
V: TRBV6-1
length: 15
DNA: TGTGCCAGCAGGGACACCGGGACAGGGATCAATGAGCAGTTCTTC
CDR3: CASRDTGTGINEQFF

D: .
J: TRBJ2-7
size: once
V: TRBV19
length: 14
DNA: TGTGCTAGTAGTATTCCCGGGACACCCAGAGAGCAGTACTTC
CDR3: CASSIPGTPREQYF

D: .
J: TRBJ1-1
size: few
V: TRBV6-6
length: 11
DNA: TGTGCCATCCTAGCTCAGACTGAAGCTTTCTTT
CDR3: CAILAQTEAFF

D: .
J: TRBJ1-4
size: .
V: TRBV18
length: 13
DNA: TGTGCCAGCTCACCGAGGACTTCCGAAAAACTGTTTTTT
CDR3: CASSPRTSEKLFF

D: .
J: TRBJ1-1
size: once
V: TRBV27
length: 13
DNA: TGTGCCACCCAGCCCGGGGAATACACTGAAGCTTTCTTT
CDR3: CATQPGEYTEAFF

D: .
J: TRBJ1-1
size: .
V: TRBV29-1
length: 13
DNA: TGCAGCGTTGATGATTCAGAGAACACTGAAGCTTTCTTT
CDR3: CSVDDSENTEAFF

D: .
J: TRBJ2-7
size: .
V: TRBV2
length: 14
DNA: TGTGCCAGCAGTGAACAGGGAATTGTCTACGAGCAGTACTTC
CDR3: CASSEQGIVYEQYF

D: .
J: TRBJ2-7
size: .
V: TRBV5-4
length: 16
DNA: TGTGCCAGCAGCTCCCCCCAGCAAACAGGGAGCGACGAGCAGTACTTC
CDR3: CASSSPQQTGSDEQYF

D: .
J: TRBJ2-7
size: .
V: TRBV6-5
length: 15
DNA: TGTGCCAGCAGTTACCGTGGGTTGAGCGGTGGCGAGCAGTACTTC
CDR3: CASSYRGLSGGEQYF

D: TRBD1
J: TRBJ1-2
size: .
V: TRBV25-1
length: 14
DNA: TGTGCCAGCAGTGCCCGACAGGGGTTACGTGGCTACACCTTC
CDR3: CASSARQGLRGYTF

D: .
J: TRBJ2-7
size: few
V: TRBV19
length: 13
DNA: TGTGCCAGTAGTATATTCGGCAGGGCCGAGCAGTACTTC
CDR3: CASSIFGRAEQYF

D: TRBD2
J: TRBJ2-7
size: .
V: TRBV5-4
length: 13
DNA: TGTGCCAGCAGCTGGGGGGGGATGGGCGAGCAGTACTTC
CDR3: CASSWGGMGEQYF

D: .
J: TRBJ1-6
size: .
V: TRBV27
length: 16
DNA: TGTGCCAGCAGCCCCTACAGTTACTCCTATAATTCACCCCTCCACTTT
CDR3: CASSPYSYSYNSPLHF

D: .
J: TRBJ1-1
size: few
V: TRBV29-1
length: 12
DNA: TGCAGCGCGGCCCGGGACACCACTGAAGCTTTCTTT
CDR3: CSAARDTTEAFF

D: .
J: TRBJ2-1
size: .
V: TRBV27
length: 16
DNA: TGTGCCAGCAGTTTATTCAGGCCGAGCTCCTACAATGAGCAGTTCTTC
CDR3: CASSLFRPSSYNEQFF

D: .
J: TRBJ1-1
size: few
V: TRBV5-4
length: 16
DNA: TGTGCCAGCAGCTGGTTTGGACAAAGGATGAACACTGAAGCTTTCTTT
CDR3: CASSWFGQRMNTEAFF

D: TRBD1
J: TRBJ1-2
size: few
V: TRBV19
length: 14
DNA: TGTGCCAGTAGTATGTTGGGACAGGGCTATGGCTACACCTTC
CDR3: CASSMLGQGYGYTF

D: .
J: TRBJ1-2
size: .
V: TRBV6-5
length: 13
DNA: TGTGCCAGCAGTGCCGGGAGGGCTCATGGCTACACCTTC
CDR3: CASSAGRAHGYTF

D: TRBD1
J: TRBJ2-7
size: .
V: TRBV19
length: 16
DNA: TGTGCCAGTAGTATGACCTCCGGGACAGGGGGATACGAGCAGTACTTC
CDR3: CASSMTSGTGGYEQYF

D: .
J: TRBJ1-6
size: .
V: TRBV28
length: 13
DNA: TGTGCCAGCACGTCGGGGGGAGATTCACCCCTCCACTTT
CDR3: CASTSGGDSPLHF